The clone carrying this T cell receptor beta chain was found a few times. Across 18 months, stable Graves' hyperthyroidism was marked by no progression to ophthalmopathy. The data are from a study of T cells in Graves' hyperthyroidism and ophthalmopathy. There were TCR beta CDR3 regions amplified from RNA transcripts. Initially, a first-round RT-PCR of the TCR CDR3 employed the HTBI primer set. One entry per CDR3 protein results from TCRdb running MiXCR on the multiplex PCR reads. The repertoire holds hundreds of thousands of distinct CDR3 sequences, with approximately 14% as singletons. The CDR3 sequence is 12 residues long. The V gene's germline CDR1 is GTSNPN and CDR2 SVGIG (reference sequence). Trimming removed 4 bases from V and 1 base from J, with 4 bases in between.

Input material: blood. The clonotype originates from a woman aged 18-30 years with Graves' hyperthyroidism. The chain uses TRBV30 and TRBJ2-2; D unclear. CDR3 protein: CAWNENTGELFF. CDR3 sequence (DNA): TGTGCCTGGAACGAGAACACCGGGGAGCTGTTTTTT.